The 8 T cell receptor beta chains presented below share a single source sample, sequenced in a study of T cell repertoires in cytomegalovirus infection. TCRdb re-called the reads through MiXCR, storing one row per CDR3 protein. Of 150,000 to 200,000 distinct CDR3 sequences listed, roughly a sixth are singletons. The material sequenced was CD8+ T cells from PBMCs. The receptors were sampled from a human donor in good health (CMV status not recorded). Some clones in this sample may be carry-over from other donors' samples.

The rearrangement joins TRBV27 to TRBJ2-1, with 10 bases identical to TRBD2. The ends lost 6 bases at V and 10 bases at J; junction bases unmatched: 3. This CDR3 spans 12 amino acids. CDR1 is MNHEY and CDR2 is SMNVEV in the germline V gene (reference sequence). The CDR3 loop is CASRSGGAEQFF. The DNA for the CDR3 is TGTGCCAGCAGGAGCGGGGGGGCGGAGCAGTTCTTC.

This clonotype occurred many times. The CDR3 loop reads CASSLWQPPGSTDTQYF. Written as DNA, the CDR3 is TGTGCCAGCAGCTTGTGGCAGCCACCGGGGAGCACAGATACGCAGTATTTT. The chain employs TRBV7-2 and TRBJ2-3; a weak D match, TRBD2 (5 bases). The CDR3 runs to 17 residues. Trimming pared 3 bases from V and 0 bases from J, leaving 16 bases between. Germline V gene data show CDR1 as SGHTA and CDR2 as FQGNSA. The entire variable domain, with the rest obtained from reference TRBV7-2 and TRBJ2-3, is as follows: GAGVSQSPSNKVTEKGKDVELRCDPISGHTALYWYRQSLGQGLEFLIYFQGNSAPDKSGLPSDRFSAERTGGSVSTLTIQRTQQEDSAVYLCASSLWQPPGSTDTQYFGPGTRLTVL.

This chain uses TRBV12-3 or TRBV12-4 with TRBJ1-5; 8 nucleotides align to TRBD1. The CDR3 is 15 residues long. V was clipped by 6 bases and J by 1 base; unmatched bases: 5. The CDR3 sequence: CASSRTGMSNQPQHF. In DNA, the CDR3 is TGTGCCAGCAGCCGGACAGGGATGAGCAATCAGCCCCAGCATTTT.

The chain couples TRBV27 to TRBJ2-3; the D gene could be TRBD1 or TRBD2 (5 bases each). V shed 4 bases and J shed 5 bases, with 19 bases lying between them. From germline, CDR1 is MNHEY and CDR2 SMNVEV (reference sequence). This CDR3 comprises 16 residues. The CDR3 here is CASSWAGAGRRDTQYF. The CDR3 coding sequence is TGTGCCAGCAGTTGGGCCGGGGCCGGGCGTCGAGATACGCAGTATTTT.

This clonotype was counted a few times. The CDR3 DNA follows: TGTGCCAGCAAAGCCCCCGGACGGGACAGGGGATTCGGCTACACCTTC. Amino acid sequence: CASKAPGRDRGFGYTF. V usage is TRBV12-3 or TRBV12-4 and J usage is TRBJ1-2; 10 positions match TRBD1. Trimming removed 7 bases from V and 8 bases from J; junction bases left unmatched: 16. This CDR3 is 16 amino acids long.

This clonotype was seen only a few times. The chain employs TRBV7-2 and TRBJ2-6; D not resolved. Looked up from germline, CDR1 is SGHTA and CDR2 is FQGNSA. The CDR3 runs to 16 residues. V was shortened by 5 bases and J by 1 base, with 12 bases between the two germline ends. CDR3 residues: CASSRGFGSGANVLTF. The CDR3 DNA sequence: TGTGCCAGCAGCCGAGGCTTTGGTTCTGGGGCCAACGTCCTGACTTTC.

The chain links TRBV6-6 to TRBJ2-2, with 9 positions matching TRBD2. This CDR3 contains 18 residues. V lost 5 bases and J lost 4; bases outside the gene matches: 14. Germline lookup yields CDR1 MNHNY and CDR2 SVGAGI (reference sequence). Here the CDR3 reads CASSARSVLAGPTGELFF. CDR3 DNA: TGTGCCAGCAGTGCGCGAAGCGTGCTAGCGGGGCCCACCGGGGAGCTGTTTTTT.

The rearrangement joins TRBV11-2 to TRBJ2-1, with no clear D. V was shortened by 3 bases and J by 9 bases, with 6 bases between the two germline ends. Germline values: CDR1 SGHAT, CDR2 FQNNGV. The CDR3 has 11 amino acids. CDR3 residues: CASSFSLEQFF. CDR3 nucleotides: TGTGCCAGCAGCTTTAGCCTTGAGCAGTTCTTC.